The subject of this entry is one T cell receptor (beta chain). Each mixed lymphocyte reaction held 200,000 CFSE-labeled responders and 200,000 irradiated violet-dye-labeled stimulators. The authors sorted proliferating CFSE-low CD3+CD4+ and CD3+CD8+ responders after the reaction. Only in-frame clones appear in the TCRdb table, and some are missing; sequencing was by immunoSEQ multiplex PCR. The repertoire has 13,000 to 15,000 clones, approximately 30% of them found once; the top ten carry 4.5% to 6%. The data belong to a study of graft-versus-host responses after intestinal transplantation. Overall study results and limits: Detection of GvH clones occurred in recipient marrow, and some had their first appearance in ileum or blood.

Germline lookup yields CDR1 LNHDA and CDR2 SQIVND (reference sequence). The CDR3 covers 17 residues. Trimming stripped 10 bases from V and 0 bases from J, with 22 bases between. The source is a human patient who received an intestinal transplant. The specimen was alloreactive CD4+ T cells from a mixed lymphocyte reaction culture, collected before intestinal transplant. Subset of the sample: CFSE-low proliferating T cells sorted from roughly six-day pre-transplant mixed lymphocyte reaction (GvH or HvG direction). V usage is TRBV19 and J usage is TRBJ2-1, with no clear D. This CDR3 reads CATLGLAQTSSYNEQFF. CDR3 sequence (DNA): TGTGCCACCCTAGGGCTCGCGCAAACATCCTCCTACAATGAGCAGTTCTTC.